This T cell receptor (beta chain) was obtained from a study of CD4+ T cells in melanoma. General observations from the study: A reported correlation linked neoantigen-specific CD4+ T cells to CD8+, macrophage and B cell function. Diverse differentiation states were reported for melanoma neoantigen-specific CD4+ T cells.

As for this clone: Its target is not known.

Generated by immunoSEQ multiplex PCR, the TCRdb table keeps only in-frame clones and is missing some. The top ten clones hold roughly 4.5% of a sample with 55,000 or so clones, roughly 69% of them seen once. The sample taken for sequencing was tumor tissue. The source is a human donor with melanoma.

The CDR3 loop is CASSLALLVGATNEKLFF. The CDR3 DNA reads TGTGCCAGCAGCTTAGCCCTTTTAGTGGGGGCAACTAATGAAAAACTGTTTTTT. This chain uses TRBV7-8 with TRBJ1-4; tentative D call: TRBD1 (5 bases). Germline CDR1 and CDR2: SGHVS and FQNEAQ. CDR3 length equals 18 residues. V gave up 0 bases and J gave up 0 bases, with 14 bases separating them.